Listed here is a single TCR beta chain. Data came from immunoSEQ multiplex PCR; TCRdb stores just in-frame clones and leaves some out. Among about 370,000 clones listed, about 89% were seen once. From germline, CDR1 is SNHLY and CDR2 FYNNEI. The V gene end was trimmed by 6 bases and the J gene end by 10 bases; junction bases not matched to a gene: 6. CDR3 length: 14 residues. The data originate from a study of blood T cell repertoires in COVID-19. This sequence joins TRBV2 and TRBJ1-6, with 10 bases that match TRBD1. Sequenced sample: peripheral blood. The clonotype originates from a woman aged 25 to 45 with COVID-19, enrolled during active disease. CDR3 region: CASRRDRGGSPLHF. In DNA form, the CDR3 reads TGTGCCAGCAGGCGGGACAGGGGTGGGTCACCCCTCCACTTT.